This passage covers 11 T cell receptor beta chains from one sample sequenced in a study of T cells after posttransplantation cyclophosphamide. A marrow graft followed busulfan-fludarabine conditioning, with cyclophosphamide on days +3 and +4. Measured with immunoSEQ multiplex PCR; TCRdb has only the in-frame clones, and not every one. In the table there are fewer than 15,000 clones, approximately 2% of which are singletons. The sequencing here drew on PBMCs, taken after allogeneic stem cell transplant with posttransplant cyclophosphamide. The receptors stem from a male patient between 25 and 39 years old who received an allogeneic stem cell transplant from a related donor, was CMV-positive, and had no GVHD. Some T cells may arise from the graft donor.

The genes are TRBV5-6 and TRBJ2-7, with 7 bases fitting TRBD2. The J segment lost 4 bases and the V segment lost 1 base, leaving 5 bases of the junction unmatched. CDR1 is SGHDT, CDR2 YYEEEE, per germline. This CDR3 has 14 amino acids. The DNA of the CDR3 is TGTGCCAGCAGCTTGTGGGGGGGATATTACGAGCAGTACTTC. As protein: CASSLWGGYYEQYF.

In this sample, this clone turned up a few times. The rearrangement uses TRBV29-1 and TRBJ2-3, with D possibly matching TRBD2 (5 bases). The CDR3 loop spans 16 amino acids. Deletions cut 0 bases from V and 6 bases from J, with 19 bases between. CDR1 and CDR2 (germline): SQVTM, ANQGSEA. The CDR3 protein is CSVEDPLGDLPDTQYF. The CDR3 DNA reads as TGCAGCGTTGAAGATCCACTGGGAGACCTCCCGGATACGCAGTATTTT.

The CDR3 coding sequence is TGCGCCAGCAGCTTGGTTGGGACTAGGGGCACAGATACGCAGTATTTT. The encoded protein is CASSLVGTRGTDTQYF. This chain links TRBV5-1 with TRBJ2-3; 8 positions agree with TRBD2. The CDR3 totals 16 residues. The germline gives CDR1 SGHRS, CDR2 YFSETQ. The V gene end was trimmed by 0 bases and the J gene end by 1 base; junction bases not matched to a gene: 4.

In the case of this clone: Relative to the germline gene, one junction end is altered; a read error may explain this. V and J are TRBV7-2 and TRBJ1-1, with D possibly matching TRBD1 (5 bases). This CDR3 comprises 15 residues. CDR1 SGHTA and CDR2 FQGNSA come from the germline V gene. CDR3 sequence reads: CASGLALGGYTEAFF. The CDR3 DNA sequence: TGTGCCAGCGGCTTAGCGCTCGGGGGATACACTGAAGCTTTCTTT.

This clone has a handful of counts. The V and J genes are TRBV19 and TRBJ1-2, with 7 nucleotides matching TRBD1. Germline assignment: CDR1 LNHDA and CDR2 SQIVND (reference sequence). V shed 5 bases and J 4 bases; nucleotides not matched to a gene: 10. The CDR3 is 15 residues long. CDR3 in amino acids: CASSLWTGPSYGYTF. The CDR3 DNA follows: TGTGCCAGTAGTCTTTGGACAGGTCCCTCCTATGGCTACACCTTC. Together with reference TRBV19 and TRBJ1-2, the CDR3 gives the full variable domain: DGGITQSPKYLFRKEGQNVTLSCEQNLNHDAMYWYRQDPGQGLRLIYYSQIVNDFQKGDIAEGYSVSREKKESFPLTVTSAQKNPTAFYLCASSLWTGPSYGYTFGSGTRLTVV.

The rearrangement links TRBV28 to TRBJ2-2; tentatively, D is TRBD2 (6 bases). In germline, CDR1 is MDHEN, CDR2 SYDVKM. V shed 5 bases and J shed 5 bases, with 18 bases lying between them. This CDR3 comprises 16 residues. The CDR3 DNA sequence: TGTGCCAGCAGTCCCTCGGAGGGCCCGGAAACCGGGGAGCTGTTTTTT. This gives the protein CASSPSEGPETGELFF.

The chain employs TRBV2 and TRBJ2-5; the D is unclear. Between the trimmed V and J ends, which lost 8 bases and 5 bases, there was a span of 9 bases. Germline V gene data show CDR1 as SNHLY and CDR2 as FYNNEI. The CDR3 runs 11 residues. DNA for the CDR3: TGTGCCAGCTCATCCGCGGAGACCCAGTACTTC. Amino acid sequence: CASSSAETQYF.

This clone was seen a few times. The V call is TRBV4-2, the J call TRBJ1-2, with 7 nucleotides matching TRBD1. The CDR3 has 15 amino acids. With 5 bases clipped from V and 4 bases from J, the junction kept 10 bases outside the gene matches. The germline V gene encodes CDR1 LGHNA and CDR2 YNFKEQ. This CDR3 is CASSSPLRGLYGYTF. CDR3 nucleotide sequence: TGTGCCAGCAGCTCACCACTAAGGGGGCTCTATGGCTACACCTTC.

The table lists this clone with a few counts. The CDR3, as DNA: TGTGCCAGCAGAACCACCGGGAATTCTTACGAGCAGTACTTC. As protein: CASRTTGNSYEQYF. The chain is built from TRBV5-6 and TRBJ2-7; D might be TRBD2 (5 bases). CDR1 and CDR2 (germline): SGHDT, YYEEEE. The CDR3 is made up of 14 amino acids. Between the trimmed V and J ends, which lost 5 bases and 4 bases, there was a span of 16 bases.

This clone was detected only a few times. The chain couples TRBV6-5 to TRBJ2-4; D may be TRBD1 (5 bases). Looked up from germline, CDR1 is MNHEY and CDR2 is SVGAGI. The V end was cut by 2 bases, the J end by 0 bases, with 5 bases between. The CDR3 spans 14 residues. The DNA for the CDR3 is TGTGCCAGCAGTTACAGGGGAGCCAAAAACATTCAGTACTTC. Translated: CASSYRGAKNIQYF.

This clone has just a few counts. V usage is TRBV10-3 and J usage is TRBJ1-1, with 8 bases matching TRBD1. This CDR3 spans 15 amino acids. Germline V CDR1 and CDR2: ENHRY, SYGVKD. V dropped 3 bases and J dropped 5; count of bases not matched to a gene: 8. As DNA, the CDR3 is TGTGCCATCAGTGAATCAGGGGGCTTTGGAACTGAAGCTTTCTTT. Residues: CAISESGGFGTEAFF.